The T cell receptor (beta chain) described here comes from a study of human T cells and chemical hapten exposure. The CDR3 loop spans 18 amino acids. The V and J ends lost 0 bases and 4 bases, in that order; junction bases with no gene match: 10. CDR1 and CDR2 from the germline V gene are DFQATT and SNEGSKA (reference sequence). For the library, individual cDNA molecules each received unique molecular identifiers. In TCRdb, the RACE reads were re-called with MiXCR into one record per CDR3 protein. The sample has some 52,000 distinct CDR3 sequences; 9.9% are singletons. The time point denotes: patch test 3, about 24 weeks after DPC sensitization. As to treatment: therapeutic diphenylcyclopropenone sensitization with weekly scalp DPC. Unseparated into fractions, whole blood served as the source from which total RNA was extracted. This clonotype was observed at least ten times. What it recognizes is unknown.

Whole-study results and caveats: Those TCRs sitting above 1 in 1000 frequency stayed the same with DPC sensitization.

The receptor was isolated from a woman aged 40 to 55 with alopecia areata. Some clones in this sample may be carry-over from other donors' samples. The material sequenced was whole blood, taken in connection with sensitization to the hapten diphenylcyclopropenone (DPC). The chain joins TRBV20-1 to TRBJ2-3, with 13 bases aligning to TRBD2. Here the CDR3 reads CSARDPSLAGGPSDTQYF. The CDR3 DNA follows: TGCAGTGCTAGAGATCCGTCACTAGCGGGGGGGCCGTCAGATACGCAGTATTTT.